One TCR beta chain is described in this entry. Its antigen is still unknown. The data belong to a study of T cells in localized non-small cell lung cancer. Study outcomes and limitations: Longer overall survival was associated with a higher density of T cells in the blood. When the top 100 tumor clones were examined, a median around 61 of them also appeared in the adjacent lung, which was paired and uninvolved.

This CDR3 is 15 amino acids long. V was pared by 4 bases and J by 2 bases, with 14 bases between. In germline, CDR1 is SEHNR, CDR2 FQNEAQ (reference sequence). Some clones are missing from TCRdb's copy, which holds only in-frame ones; the method was immunoSEQ multiplex PCR. This table holds tens of thousands of clones, around four fifths found once. The chain has TRBV7-9 and TRBJ1-1, with D possibly TRBD1 on 6 matching bases. The source material was peripheral blood, sampled before any cancer treatment. The receptor was derived from a female donor over 55 with stage I lung adenocarcinoma. The DNA of the CDR3 is TGTGCCAGCAGCTCACAGGGTATCACAAACACTGAAGCTTTCTTT. Protein sequence: CASSSQGITNTEAFF.